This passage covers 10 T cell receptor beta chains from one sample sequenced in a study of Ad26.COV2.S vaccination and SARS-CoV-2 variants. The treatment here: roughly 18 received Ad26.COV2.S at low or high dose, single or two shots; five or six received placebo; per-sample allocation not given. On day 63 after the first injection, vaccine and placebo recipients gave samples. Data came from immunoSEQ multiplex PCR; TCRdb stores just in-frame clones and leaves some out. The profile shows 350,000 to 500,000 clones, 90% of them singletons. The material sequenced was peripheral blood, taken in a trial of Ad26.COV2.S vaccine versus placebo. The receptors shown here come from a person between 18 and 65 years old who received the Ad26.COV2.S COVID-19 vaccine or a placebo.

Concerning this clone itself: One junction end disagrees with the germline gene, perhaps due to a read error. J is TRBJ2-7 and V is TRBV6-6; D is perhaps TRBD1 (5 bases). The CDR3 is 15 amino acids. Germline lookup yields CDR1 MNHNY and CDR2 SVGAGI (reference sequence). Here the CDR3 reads CVSKNPRTTSYEQYF. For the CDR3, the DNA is TGTGTCAGCAAAAACCCTCGGACAACCTCCTACGAGCAGTACTTC.

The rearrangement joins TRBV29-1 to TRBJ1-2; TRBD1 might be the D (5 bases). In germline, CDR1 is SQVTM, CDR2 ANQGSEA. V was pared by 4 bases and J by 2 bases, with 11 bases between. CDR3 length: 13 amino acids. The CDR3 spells CSVVLGDNYGYTF. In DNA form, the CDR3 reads TGCAGCGTTGTTTTGGGGGACAACTATGGCTACACCTTC.

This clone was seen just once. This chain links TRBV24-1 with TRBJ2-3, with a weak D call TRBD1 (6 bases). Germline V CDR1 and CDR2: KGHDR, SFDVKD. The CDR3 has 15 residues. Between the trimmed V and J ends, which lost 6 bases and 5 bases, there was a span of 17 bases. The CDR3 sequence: CATSMGPYREDTQYF. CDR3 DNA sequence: TGTGCCACCAGTATGGGGCCCTACAGGGAAGATACGCAGTATTTT.

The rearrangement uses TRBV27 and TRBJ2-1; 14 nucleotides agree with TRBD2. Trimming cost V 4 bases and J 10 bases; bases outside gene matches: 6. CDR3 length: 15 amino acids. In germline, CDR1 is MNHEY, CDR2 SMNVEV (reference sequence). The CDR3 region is CASSSGTSGRQEQFF. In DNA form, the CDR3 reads TGTGCCAGCAGTTCCGGGACTAGCGGGAGACAGGAGCAGTTCTTC.

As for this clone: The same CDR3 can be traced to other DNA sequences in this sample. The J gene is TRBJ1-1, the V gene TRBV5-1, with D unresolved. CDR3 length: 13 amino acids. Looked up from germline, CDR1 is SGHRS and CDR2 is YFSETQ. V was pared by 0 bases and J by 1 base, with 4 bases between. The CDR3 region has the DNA TGCGCCAGCAGCTTGGAACGGAACACTGAAGCTTTCTTT. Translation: CASSLERNTEAFF.

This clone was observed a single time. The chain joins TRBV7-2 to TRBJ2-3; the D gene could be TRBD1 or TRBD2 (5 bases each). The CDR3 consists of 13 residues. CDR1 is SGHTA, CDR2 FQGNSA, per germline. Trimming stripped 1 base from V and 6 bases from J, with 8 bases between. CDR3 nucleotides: TGTGCCAGCAGCTTAGAGTGGGGGGATACGCAGTATTTT. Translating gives CASSLEWGDTQYF.

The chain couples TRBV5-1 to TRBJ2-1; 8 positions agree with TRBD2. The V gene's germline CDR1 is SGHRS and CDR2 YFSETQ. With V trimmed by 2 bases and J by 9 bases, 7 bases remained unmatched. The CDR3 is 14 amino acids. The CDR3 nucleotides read TGCGCCAGCAGCTTACCGGGACTAGTTTTTGAGCAGTTCTTC. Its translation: CASSLPGLVFEQFF.

CDR3 region: CASSLQQGVNTGELFF. For the CDR3, the DNA is TGTGCCAGCAGCTTACAACAGGGCGTTAACACCGGGGAGCTGTTTTTT. The rearrangement links TRBV7-7 to TRBJ2-2; tentative D call: TRBD1 (6 bases). The CDR3 totals 16 residues. Trimming took off 2 bases at V and 2 bases at J, with 12 bases between the two ends. Germline V gives CDR1 SSHAT, CDR2 FNYEAQ (reference sequence).

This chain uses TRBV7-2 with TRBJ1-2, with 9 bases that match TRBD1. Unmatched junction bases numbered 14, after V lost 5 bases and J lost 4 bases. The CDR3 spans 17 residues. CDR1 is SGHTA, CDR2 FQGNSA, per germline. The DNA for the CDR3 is TGTGCCAGCAGCCCTCGTTCCGGGACAGGGAAAACCTATGGCTACACCTTC. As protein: CASSPRSGTGKTYGYTF.

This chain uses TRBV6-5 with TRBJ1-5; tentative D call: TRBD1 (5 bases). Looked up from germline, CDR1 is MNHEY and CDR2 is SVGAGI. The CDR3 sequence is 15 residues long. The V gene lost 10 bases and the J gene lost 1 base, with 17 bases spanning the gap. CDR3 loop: CATNTRGISNQPQHF. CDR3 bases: TGTGCCACCAATACAAGGGGAATCAGCAATCAGCCCCAGCATTTT.